These T cell receptor beta chains were read from a single sample in a study of cytomegalovirus exposure and HLA in healthy donors. The repertoire was sequenced with immunoSEQ multiplex PCR; TCRdb's copy has only in-frame clones and lacks some. The profile shows approximately 200,000 clones, about 81% of them singletons. The sample comprised PBMCs. The receptor source for this set is a woman aged 30 to 39 in good health and CMV-seronegative. CDR3s include the opening cysteine and the closing phenylalanine or tryptophan. The order of the fields is V gene, J gene, D gene, clone size, CDR3 DNA, CDR3 protein. A D gene is named only where the DNA matches it firmly. The size of a clone is reported for some rows only, either as once, few or many, or as a class for expanded clones.

V: TRBV19
J: TRBJ1-5
D: NA
size: NA
DNA: TGTGCCAGTAGTCGGGCAGGGGGCAATCAGCCCCAGCATTTT
CDR3: CASSRAGGNQPQHF

V: TRBV9
J: TRBJ1-1
D: TRBD1
size: NA
DNA: TGTGCCAGCAGCGTAGAGACAGGGGCTGAAGCTTTCTTT
CDR3: CASSVETGAEAFF

V: TRBV7-6
J: TRBJ2-5
D: NA
size: few
DNA: TGTGCCAGCAGCGCTGGGACTGGGGGGACCCAGTACTTC
CDR3: CASSAGTGGTQYF

V: TRBV27
J: TRBJ1-5
D: TRBD1
size: NA
DNA: TGTGCCAGCAGTTTATCTTGGAGGGGGCAACAGCCCCAGCATTTT
CDR3: CASSLSWRGQQPQHF

V: TRBV4-1
J: TRBJ2-3
D: NA
size: few
DNA: TGCGCCAGCAGCCAAGACAGGGGGGCAGATACGCAGTATTTT
CDR3: CASSQDRGADTQYF

V: TRBV27
J: TRBJ1-5
D: TRBD1
size: few
DNA: TGTGCCAGCAGTGCACAGGGGTGGAGCAATCAGCCCCAGCATTTT
CDR3: CASSAQGWSNQPQHF

V: TRBV6-5
J: TRBJ2-7
D: TRBD1
size: NA
DNA: TGTGCCAGCAGCCTTCGGGACAGCCGCGAGCAGTACTTC
CDR3: CASSLRDSREQYF

V: TRBV5-1
J: TRBJ1-2
D: NA
size: NA
DNA: TGCGCCAGCAGCTTGGGACTGGACTGGGGGGATATCGGCTACACCTTC
CDR3: CASSLGLDWGDIGYTF

V: TRBV19
J: TRBJ1-6
D: NA
size: NA
DNA: TGTGCCAGTAGCCCTATCGGACAACTACGCCCCCTCTCCTATAATTCACCCCTCCACTTT
CDR3: CASSPIGQLRPLSYNSPLHF

V: TRBV5-1
J: TRBJ2-2
D: TRBD1
size: NA
DNA: TGCGCCAGCAGCCCACTACCGAAGACAGGGGGGACCGGGGAGCTGTTTTTT
CDR3: CASSPLPKTGGTGELFF

V: TRBV7-3
J: TRBJ2-6
D: NA
size: NA
DNA: TGTGCCAGCAGCTTAGGAGGGTCTGGGGCCAACGTCCTGACTTTC
CDR3: CASSLGGSGANVLTF

V: TRBV6-6
J: TRBJ1-5
D: TRBD1
size: once
DNA: TGTGCCAGCAGGGATTCCGGGACAGGGCAAAATCAGCCCCAGCATTTT
CDR3: CASRDSGTGQNQPQHF

V: TRBV27
J: TRBJ1-5
D: TRBD1
size: NA
DNA: TGTGCCAGCAGTTTATGGCCGACAGGGATGGGTCAGCCCCAGCATTTT
CDR3: CASSLWPTGMGQPQHF

V: TRBV27
J: TRBJ2-7
D: NA
size: NA
DNA: TGTGCCAGCAGTCCCCAGGGCCCAGCCTACGAGCAGTACTTC
CDR3: CASSPQGPAYEQYF

V: TRBV2
J: TRBJ2-4
D: TRBD1
size: NA
DNA: TGTGCCAGCAGTGGGGACAGGGGAGCCAAAAACATTCAGTACTTC
CDR3: CASSGDRGAKNIQYF

V: TRBV7-2
J: TRBJ2-7
D: TRBD1
size: NA
DNA: TGTGCCAGCAGCGCATACAGGGGAACCTACGAGCAGTACTTC
CDR3: CASSAYRGTYEQYF

V: TRBV5-1
J: TRBJ2-7
D: TRBD1
size: NA
DNA: TGCGCCAGCAGCTTGGCCTGGGACAGCCCCTACGAGCAGTACTTC
CDR3: CASSLAWDSPYEQYF

V: TRBV7-8
J: TRBJ2-7
D: TRBD1
size: NA
DNA: TGTGCCAGCAGCTACCGGACAGGGCCAACCTACGAGCAGTACTTC
CDR3: CASSYRTGPTYEQYF

V: TRBV30
J: TRBJ1-3
D: NA
size: NA
DNA: TGTGCCTGGAGTAAGGGGACACCCTCTGGAAACACCATATATTTT
CDR3: CAWSKGTPSGNTIYF

V: TRBV25-1
J: TRBJ1-2
D: TRBD1
size: few
DNA: TGTGCCAGCACCCAGGGGGCTGGGTATGGCTACACCTTC
CDR3: CASTQGAGYGYTF

V: TRBV7-9
J: TRBJ1-1
D: NA
size: NA
DNA: TGTGCCAGCAGCTTAGCGCCCAGTATGAACACTGAAGCTTTCTTT
CDR3: CASSLAPSMNTEAFF

V: TRBV5-1
J: TRBJ2-1
D: NA
size: NA
DNA: TGCGCCAGCAGGGACCAGCGGGCCGGCTCCTACAATGAGCAGTTCTTC
CDR3: CASRDQRAGSYNEQFF